This T cell receptor (beta chain) was documented in a study of blood T cell repertoires in COVID-19. Study-level information: Whether acute or convalescent, the COVID-19 samples came from the United States, Italy and Spain. PBMCs, B-cell-depleted T cells, or T cells were the source of the cDNA or gDNA that made up the material.

Authors' processing steps: Amplification of reference gene primers provided the estimated nucleated cell counts. Assay used: immunoSEQ multiplex PCR; TCRdb lists only in-frame clones, some missing. V, J and clone size reflect that table, while D and trimming were determined from the DNA. Of 200,000 to 250,000 clones in the sample, 84% were seen once. The germline V gene encodes CDR1 SEHNR and CDR2 FQNEAQ (reference sequence). The V gene end was trimmed by 1 base and the J gene end by 2 bases; junction bases not matched to a gene: 5. The CDR3 consists of 16 residues. The specimen sequenced was peripheral blood. The clonotype comes from a man aged 25-40 years with active or convalescent COVID-19. The V and J genes are TRBV7-9 and TRBJ2-3, with TRBD2 matching over 8 bases. The CDR3 sequence is CASSLGTSGITDTQYF. The CDR3 region has the DNA TGTGCCAGCAGCTTAGGAACTAGCGGAATCACAGATACGCAGTATTTT.